This T cell receptor (beta chain) originates from a study of tumor-infiltrating lymphocytes in localized non-small cell lung cancer. Across the whole study: Tumor tissue and non-adjacent uninvolved lung came from each patient.

In this sample, this clone turned up a few times. Measured with immunoSEQ multiplex PCR; TCRdb has only the in-frame clones, and not every one. Among a few thousand clones listed, around 55% were seen once. The germline V gene has CDR1 SGHRS and CDR2 YFSETQ. The V end was cut by 0 bases, the J end by 6 bases, with 16 bases between. The CDR3 consists of 16 residues. Sequencing used uninvolved lung tissue not adjacent to the tumor. The source of this sequence is a human donor with non-small cell lung cancer. The chain is built from TRBV5-1 and TRBJ2-4; D tentatively fits TRBD1 or TRBD2 (6 bases each). The CDR3 loop reads CASSLAQGRIRNIQYF. DNA of the CDR3: TGCGCCAGCAGCTTGGCCCAGGGGAGGATCAGAAACATTCAGTACTTC.